Shown below are 16 T cell receptor beta chains from a single sample sequenced in a study of T cell responses to AZD1222 COVID-19 vaccine. The method was immunoSEQ multiplex PCR; TCRdb's version includes in-frame clones alone and lacks a portion of them. The sample holds approximately 92,000 clones; about 90% are singletons and the top ten take less than 8%. The input for sequencing was peripheral blood, taken on day 0 of AZD1222 vaccination. These receptor sequences come from an adult in good health.

The V gene is TRBV19, the J gene TRBJ1-4; D gene uncertain. Germline V gene lookup returns CDR1 LNHDA and CDR2 SQIVND (reference sequence). Trimming took 6 bases from V and 2 from J, leaving 10 bases between them. This CDR3 spans 14 amino acids. The CDR3 DNA reads as TGTGCCAGTAGCGCCGGTTGGACTAATGAAAAACTGTTTTTT. Amino acid sequence: CASSAGWTNEKLFF.

The chain joins TRBV5-1 to TRBJ1-2; D gene unclear. The V end lost 0 bases, the J end lost 4 bases, and 10 bases lay between the germline ends. Germline V CDR1 and CDR2: SGHRS, YFSETQ. The CDR3 runs to 14 residues. The CDR3 spells CASSLEKPSYGYTF. As DNA, the CDR3 is TGCGCCAGCAGCTTGGAGAAGCCAAGCTATGGCTACACCTTC.

The chain employs TRBV11-2 and TRBJ1-5, with 9 bases aligning to TRBD1. CDR1 and CDR2 from the germline V gene are SGHAT and FQNNGV. This CDR3 is built from 16 residues. V lost 4 bases to trimming and J lost 3 bases; unmatched junction nucleotides: 7. CDR3 nucleotide sequence: TGTGCCAGCAGCTCCCTGGGACAGGGACTCAATCAGCCCCAGCATTTT. Its protein is CASSSLGQGLNQPQHF.

This sequence joins TRBV25-1 and TRBJ2-7, with D unclear. There are 15 residues in the CDR3. CDR1 and CDR2 (germline): MGHDK, SYGVNS. Trimming removed 2 bases from V and 4 bases from J, with 15 bases in between. DNA for the CDR3: TGTGCCAGCAGTGAACCTGGGCAGGTGACATACGAGCAGTACTTC. Translation gives CASSEPGQVTYEQYF.

About this clone: The sample carries other DNA sequences with the same CDR3. This chain connects TRBV5-1 to TRBJ1-3; perhaps TRBD1 as D (5 bases). The CDR3 covers 14 residues. The germline V and J ends were trimmed by 0 bases and 3 bases, with 7 bases remaining between them. Per germline, CDR1 SGHRS and CDR2 YFSETQ. The DNA of the CDR3 is TGCGCCAGCAGCTTGGGGGGGAGTGGAAACACCATATATTTT. Translation: CASSLGGSGNTIYF.

This clone was detected only a few times. The V and J genes are TRBV5-4 and TRBJ1-4; D gene uncertain. Germline V lookup: CDR1 SGHNT, CDR2 YYREEE (reference sequence). The V gene lost 2 bases and the J gene lost 8 bases, with 10 bases spanning the gap. The CDR3 contains 13 residues. The CDR3 protein is CASSFGPGEKLFF. CDR3 DNA sequence: TGTGCCAGCAGCTTCGGCCCCGGGGAAAAACTGTTTTTT.

The CDR3 nucleotides read TGTGCCAGCAGCGCGACAGGGATTGGAAACACCATATATTTT. Its protein is CASSATGIGNTIYF. This chain joins TRBV9 and TRBJ1-3; 7 bases match TRBD1. The CDR3 consists of 14 residues. V was pared by 3 bases and J by 3 bases, with 3 bases of the junction left unmatched. Germline CDR1 and CDR2: SGDLS and YYNGEE. The full variable domain, in which reference TRBV9 and TRBJ1-3 provide the parts outside the CDR3, is DSGVTQTPKHLITATGQRVTLRCSPRSGDLSVYWYQQSLDQGLQFLIQYYNGEERAKGNILERFSAQQFPDLHSELNLSSLELGDSALYFCASSATGIGNTIYFGEGSWLTVV.

The chain joins TRBV7-2 to TRBJ2-7; a possible D gene is TRBD2 (6 bases). The germline V and J ends were trimmed by 3 bases and 2 bases, with 11 bases remaining between them. Per the germline V gene, CDR1 is SGHTA and CDR2 is FQGNSA. The CDR3 totals 14 residues. The DNA for the CDR3 is TGTGCCAGCAGCTTCAGGGACTTAACCTACGAGCAGTACTTC. Translated: CASSFRDLTYEQYF.

This chain connects TRBV18 to TRBJ2-7; tentatively, D is TRBD2 (6 bases). The CDR3 is made up of 13 amino acids. Germline V gives CDR1 KGHSH, CDR2 LQKENI. Trimming shortened V by 5 bases and J by 4 bases, and 12 bases separated the two germline ends. The CDR3 nucleotides read TGTGCCAGCTCAATGTGGAGGGCGTACGAGCAGTACTTC. Its protein is CASSMWRAYEQYF.

This clone showed up just a few times. This chain uses TRBV27 with TRBJ1-3; D might be TRBD1 (5 bases). The germline CDR1 and CDR2 sequences are MNHEY and SMNVEV (reference sequence). This CDR3 contains 15 residues. V dropped 4 bases and J dropped 2 bases, with 12 bases sitting between them. CDR3: CASSYKGRPGNTIYF. CDR3 bases: TGTGCCAGCAGTTACAAGGGGAGGCCTGGAAACACCATATATTTT.

The count of this clone is one. The V gene is TRBV5-1, the J gene TRBJ1-4; no reliable D call. Between the trimmed V and J ends, which lost 0 bases and 4 bases, there was a span of 10 bases. Per germline, CDR1 SGHRS and CDR2 YFSETQ. The CDR3 has 15 residues. The CDR3 bases are TGCGCCAGCAGCTTGGGTCCCCCAGTTAATGAAAAACTGTTTTTT. Protein sequence: CASSLGPPVNEKLFF.

The chain couples TRBV5-6 to TRBJ1-1, with D possibly being TRBD1 (5 bases). Trimming pared 5 bases from V and 6 bases from J, leaving 14 bases between. Germline CDR1 SGHDT, CDR2 YYEEEE. This CDR3 has 13 residues. The CDR3 coding sequence is TGTGCCAGCAGTGACGGGATGGGGGCTGAAGCTTTCTTT. This codes for CASSDGMGAEAFF.

The chain joins TRBV7-2 to TRBJ1-6, with D maybe TRBD1 (6 bases). V shed 6 bases and J shed 6 bases, with 18 bases lying between them. This CDR3 comprises 16 residues. Germline-derived CDR1 and CDR2 are SGHTA and FQGNSA. The chain's CDR3 is CASRPQGPLSNSPLHF. DNA for the CDR3: TGTGCCAGCAGGCCACAGGGTCCTTTATCTAATTCACCCCTCCACTTT.

This sequence joins TRBV11-2 and TRBJ2-7, with a weak D call TRBD1 (6 bases). The germline CDR1 and CDR2 sequences are SGHAT and FQNNGV. V lost 5 bases and J 3 bases, leaving 11 bases between the germline ends. The CDR3 totals 13 residues. The CDR3 loop reads CASSRTVGYEQYF. The CDR3 coding sequence is TGTGCCAGCAGCCGGACAGTCGGCTACGAGCAGTACTTC.

The gene calls are TRBV19 and TRBJ1-3, with D maybe TRBD1 (6 bases). Per the germline V gene, CDR1 is LNHDA and CDR2 is SQIVND (reference sequence). V lost 5 bases and J 0 bases, leaving 11 bases between the germline ends. The CDR3 spans 15 residues. This CDR3 is CASSATGNSGNTIYF. CDR3 in DNA: TGTGCCAGTAGTGCCACAGGGAACTCTGGAAACACCATATATTTT.

DNA of the CDR3: TGTGCCAGCAGCTCAGGAACAGGGGGCTTTCGAGTCGGTTCACCCCTCCACTTT. This encodes CASSSGTGGFRVGSPLHF. This chain links TRBV5-4 with TRBJ1-6; 9 positions agree with TRBD1. The germline gives CDR1 SGHNT, CDR2 YYREEE (reference sequence). V was clipped by 3 bases and J by 9 bases; unmatched bases: 16. This CDR3 spans 18 amino acids.